The entry below describes one TCR beta chain. The data are from a study of blood T cell repertoires in COVID-19. Study context: Acute-phase and convalescent COVID-19 samples originated in the United States, Italy and Spain.

The CDR3 totals 14 residues. With 3 bases removed from V and 0 bases from J, the gap between germline ends came to 8 bases. The germline V gene encodes CDR1 MNHEY and CDR2 SMNVEV (reference sequence). The data were produced by immunoSEQ multiplex PCR, yet TCRdb's version contains in-frame clones alone and is incomplete. The data show tens of thousands of clones, with around four fifths seen just once and approximately 35% held by the top ten. What was sequenced was peripheral blood. The chain employs TRBV27 and TRBJ1-1; D unclear. The clonotype was recovered from a man between 70 and 80 years old with acute or convalescent COVID-19. The CDR3 loop is CASSFNSLNTEAFF. CDR3 nucleotides: TGTGCCAGCAGTTTTAACAGTTTGAACACTGAAGCTTTCTTT.